The clone carrying this T cell receptor beta chain was found many times. Its antigen is not identified. The source of the sample is a study of T cells in Graves' hyperthyroidism and ophthalmopathy. Study findings and constraints: Ophthalmopathy stood apart from stable hyperthyroidism in a 13 V-J model.

Amplified TCR beta CDR3 regions derived from RNA transcripts. HTBI primers were employed in a first-round RT-PCR of the TCR CDR3. TCRdb re-called the multiplex PCR reads with MiXCR, one entry per CDR3 protein. This sample yields more than 500,000 distinct CDR3 sequences, of which 15% to 20% are seen a single time; approximately 3.9% belongs to the top ten. Hyperthyroidism was newly diagnosed in patients aged 18 to 65 (duration under 2 months). Trimming took 6 bases from V and 5 from J; bases not matched to a gene: 11. The CDR3 covers 16 residues. The clonotype comes from a woman aged 30 to 39 with Graves' hyperthyroidism. This chain joins TRBV12-3 or TRBV12-4 and TRBJ2-1; 9 bases align to TRBD2. Sample: blood. The CDR3 DNA follows: TGTGCCAGCAGGCCCCATAGCGGGAGATCCCACAATGAGCAGTTCTTC. It codes for CASRPHSGRSHNEQFF.